What follows are 12 T cell receptor beta chains derived from one specimen sequenced in a study of cytomegalovirus exposure and HLA in healthy donors. Both 60 Vbeta primers and 13 Jbeta primers went into the PCR. Method: immunoSEQ multiplex PCR; TCRdb's copy keeps in-frame clones and lacks some. The sample lists about 110,000 clones; roughly 70% were seen once. The specimen sequenced was PBMCs. The receptors stem from a man aged 40-49 years in good health and CMV-seropositive.

This clone appeared once. DNA for the CDR3: TGTGCCAGCAGCTCACACCGGGACAATAACTATGGCTACACCTTC. As protein: CASSSHRDNNYGYTF. The chain employs TRBV11-2 and TRBJ1-2; the D gene is possibly TRBD1 (6 bases). The CDR3 consists of 15 residues. V was trimmed by 4 bases and J by 1 base, leaving 13 bases between them. Germline-derived CDR1 and CDR2 are SGHAT and FQNNGV.

As to this clone: At one end the junction does not follow the germline gene, possibly because of a read error. The chain has TRBV7-9 and TRBJ1-1; D unclear. Germline V gene data show CDR1 as SEHNR and CDR2 as FQNEAQ (reference sequence). The CDR3 is 11 residues long. The CDR3: CASSHDTEAFF. The CDR3 bases are TGTGCCAGCAGTCACGACACCGAAGCTTTCTTT.

This clone was found a few times. V usage is TRBV6-4 and J usage is TRBJ2-1; TRBD2 aligns across 7 bases. Germline CDR1 MRHNA, CDR2 SNTAGT. The CDR3 has 16 residues. The V segment lost 4 bases and the J segment 4 bases; nucleotides outside the gene matches: 10. The CDR3 bases are TGTGCCAGCAGTGTGGTTGCTAGCGGAGATTACAATGAGCAGTTCTTC. Its translation is CASSVVASGDYNEQFF.

This clone came up a few times. The J gene is TRBJ1-2, the V gene TRBV13; D not certain. The CDR3 has 15 amino acids. V dropped 0 bases and J dropped 2 bases, with 10 bases sitting between them. Germline V gives CDR1 PRHDT, CDR2 FYEKMQ (reference sequence). CDR3 protein: CASSLGARENYGYTF. CDR3 in DNA: TGTGCCAGCAGCTTAGGCGCCCGGGAGAACTATGGCTACACCTTC. The full variable domain, completed using reference TRBV13 and TRBJ1-2, is AAGVIQSPRHLIKEKRETATLKCYPIPRHDTVYWYQQGPGQDPQFLISFYEKMQSDKGSIPDRFSAQQFSDYHSELNMSSLELGDSALYFCASSLGARENYGYTFGSGTRLTVV.

The J gene is TRBJ1-1, the V gene TRBV4-1; D not certain. Germline lookup yields CDR1 MGHRA and CDR2 YSYEKL. V was cut by 1 base and J by 0 bases, with 6 bases left in between. This CDR3 spans 14 amino acids. CDR3 amino acids: CASSQGLLNTEAFF. In DNA, the CDR3 is TGCGCCAGCAGCCAAGGTCTCCTGAACACTGAAGCTTTCTTT.

The rearrangement links TRBV9 to TRBJ2-1; a possible D gene is TRBD1 (6 bases). Germline CDR1 SGDLS, CDR2 YYNGEE. The germline V and J ends were trimmed by 1 base and 0 bases, with 14 bases remaining between them. The CDR3 extends over 17 amino acids. CDR3 coding DNA: TGTGCCAGCAGCGTACCTCGAACAGGGAGCTCCTACAATGAGCAGTTCTTC. This codes for CASSVPRTGSSYNEQFF.

The chain carries TRBV13 and TRBJ2-7; D unclear. Germline-derived CDR1 and CDR2 are PRHDT and FYEKMQ (reference sequence). The V and J ends lost 6 bases and 3 bases respectively, with 15 bases between them. The length of the CDR3 is 14 residues. The CDR3 coding sequence is TGTGCCAGCAGTGTAGATCGATCAGGCTACGAGCAGTACGTC. This encodes CASSVDRSGYEQYV.

V gene TRBV6-1 combines with J gene TRBJ2-3; D uncertain. Trimming stripped 2 bases from V and 1 base from J, with 4 bases between. Germline-derived CDR1 and CDR2 are MNHNS and SASEGT. This CDR3 region has 13 residues. CDR3 amino acids: CASSEQGTDTQYF. The CDR3 DNA reads as TGTGCCAGCAGTGAACAGGGCACAGATACGCAGTATTTT.

This chain connects TRBV2 to TRBJ1-1, with a possible D match to TRBD1 (6 bases). CDR3 length: 11 residues. In germline, CDR1 is SNHLY, CDR2 FYNNEI. V lost 6 bases to trimming and J lost 8 bases, with 10 bases between them. The CDR3 protein is CASSGGQEAFF. The CDR3 DNA reads TGTGCCAGCAGCGGTGGACAGGAAGCTTTCTTT.

The chain recombines TRBV5-1 with TRBJ2-2; tentatively, D is TRBD2 (5 bases). Trimming took 1 base from V and 4 from J, leaving 8 bases between them. Germline CDR1 and CDR2: SGHRS and YFSETQ. CDR3 length: 14 residues. For the CDR3, the DNA is TGCGCCAGCAGCTTGAGCGGACCCACCGGGGAGCTGTTTTTT. This sequence encodes CASSLSGPTGELFF.

Worth noting for this clone: Germline and junction disagree at one end, which may indicate a read error. The chain is built from TRBV14 and TRBJ2-3, with D maybe TRBD2 (5 bases). The CDR3 is made up of 16 amino acids. Germline assignment: CDR1 SGHDN and CDR2 FVKESK. The CDR3 is CASSQAGRWVTDTRYF. The DNA of the CDR3 is TGTGCCAGCAGCCAAGCTGGGAGATGGGTCACAGATACGCGGTATTTT.

V gene TRBV4-1 combines with J gene TRBJ1-2; unclear D gene. V was cut by 1 base and J by 0 bases, with 6 bases left in between. This CDR3 is 14 amino acids long. CDR1 is MGHRA, CDR2 YSYEKL, per germline. CDR3 nucleotides: TGCGCCAGCAGCCAAGCGGCGGCTAACTATGGCTACACCTTC. Translation gives CASSQAAANYGYTF.